The present T cell receptor beta chain was sequenced within a study of shared clonotypes between healthy human individuals. TCRdb's table, derived via immunoSEQ multiplex PCR, lists solely in-frame clones and lacks some. The sample carries more than 2 million clones, roughly 95% recorded once. The CDR3 has 15 residues. Germline loops: CDR1 MNHNY, CDR2 SVGAGI (reference sequence). V was clipped by 5 bases and J by 1 base, with 12 bases between them. Points on this clone: Its target is unknown.

Cells designated naive CD8 were CD45RO-negative and were positively selected for CCR7, with terminally differentiated effector memory CD45RA+ cells excluded. All donors qualified as healthy HIV-negative adults and had experienced no recent acute infections or vaccinations. Whole-study findings and limits: Only blood was sampled; tissue repertoires likely differ. Naive subsets generally had larger estimated richness than memory subsets.

Sequencing used naive CD8+ T cells sorted from blood. This rearrangement joins TRBV6-6 to TRBJ2-1, with no clear D. The clonotype comes from a man between 18 and 35 years old in good health. CDR3 amino acids: CASSDSYTSYNEQFF. The CDR3 DNA reads TGTGCCAGCAGTGATTCGTATACTTCCTACAATGAGCAGTTCTTC.